A single sample gave rise to the 24 T cell receptor beta chains below, sequenced in a study of tumor-infiltrating lymphocytes in primary liver carcinoma. Germline DNA was also extracted, and blood RNA derived from unsorted whole blood. Making TCR beta cDNA involved around 510 ng total RNA and a constant-region primer. Slightly modified ARM-PCR with three nested multiplex PCR rounds yielded TCR beta libraries. The first two PCR rounds used TRBV1-TRBV30 primers with a Cbeta primer, roughly 10 cycles each. One entry per CDR3 protein, called by TCRdb with MiXCR from the multiplex PCR reads. The profile shows more than 150,000 distinct CDR3 sequences, less than 65% of them singletons. The sequenced sample was peripheral blood. The receptors shown here come from a middle-aged man with primary liver carcinoma and hepatitis B virus infection.

The chain employs TRBV4-2 and TRBJ2-2; 11 bases match TRBD1. The trim removed 2 bases at V and 0 bases at J, leaving 5 bases unmatched. CDR3 length: 18 residues. The germline CDR1 and CDR2 sequences are LGHNA and YNFKEQ. In DNA form, the CDR3 reads TGTGCCAGCAGCCAACCAGGGACAGGGGGTTCGAACACCGGGGAGCTGTTTTTT. Translated: CASSQPGTGGSNTGELFF.

This clonotype has a handful of counts. The chain combines TRBV29-1 with TRBJ2-2, with D hard to call. V was clipped by 5 bases and J by 7 bases, with 8 bases between them. The germline V gene encodes CDR1 SQVTM and CDR2 ANQGSEA. This CDR3 spans 11 amino acids. The CDR3 here is CSVYSNGELFF. DNA of the CDR3: TGCAGCGTTTACAGTAACGGGGAGCTGTTTTTT.

This clonotype is categorized as medium-sized (0.01 to 0.1%). The chain uses TRBV11-1 and TRBJ2-2; the D is unclear. The germline CDR1 and CDR2 sequences are SGHAT and FQDESV (reference sequence). The germline V and J ends were trimmed by 6 bases and 3 bases, with 17 bases remaining between them. The CDR3 is made up of 16 amino acids. The CDR3 region is CASSLLPGRDTGELFF. CDR3 DNA sequence: TGTGCCAGCAGTTTACTCCCTGGGCGCGACACCGGGGAGCTGTTTTTT.

The chain recombines TRBV30 with TRBJ2-1; 11 bases are a match to TRBD1. The CDR3 is made up of 13 amino acids. Unmatched junction bases numbered 12, after V lost 8 bases and J lost 12 bases. CDR1 GTSNPN and CDR2 SVGIG come from the germline V gene (reference sequence). The CDR3 DNA reads as TGTGCCCAACCGGGACAGGGGGACGATGTGCAGTTCTTC. Its translation: CAQPGQGDDVQFF.

As regards this clonotype: A much larger clone lies a single base off, so this may be a read error. The chain employs TRBV11-2 and TRBJ1-2; no clear D gene. The V gene lost 11 bases and the J gene lost 3 bases, with 19 bases spanning the gap. There are 14 residues in the CDR3. The germline CDR1 and CDR2 sequences are SGHAT and FQNNGV. The DNA of the CDR3 is TGTGCCGGCATCCCCCCCCCGGTAGACTATGGCTACACCTTC. Translated, it gives CAGIPPPVDYGYTF.

This clonotype showed up just a few times. V is TRBV6-2 or TRBV6-3 and J is TRBJ2-7, with TRBD1 matching 7 bases. Unmatched junction bases numbered 2, after V lost 4 bases and J lost 5 bases. The germline CDR1 and CDR2 sequences are MNHEY and SVGEGT. The CDR3 has 12 residues. The CDR3 loop is CASSSQGNEQYF. Here the CDR3 DNA reads TGTGCCAGCAGTTCACAGGGGAACGAGCAGTACTTC.

V usage is TRBV7-9 and J usage is TRBJ2-5; D might be TRBD2 (6 bases). Trimming cost V 6 bases and J 1 base, with 12 bases left between them. This CDR3 has 14 residues. Germline V gene data show CDR1 as SEHNR and CDR2 as FQNEAQ (reference sequence). CDR3 sequence reads: CASREGTPQETQYF. DNA of the CDR3: TGTGCCAGCAGGGAAGGGACTCCCCAAGAGACCCAGTACTTC.

This clonotype turned up a few times. The chain carries TRBV29-1 and TRBJ2-3, with D possibly TRBD1 on 5 matching bases. Germline CDR1 reads SQVTM; CDR2 reads ANQGSEA. V lost 2 bases to trimming and J lost 4 bases, with 13 bases between them. The CDR3 is 14 amino acids. CDR3 in amino acids: CSVERQGKADTQYF. The CDR3, as DNA: TGCAGCGTTGAAAGGCAGGGAAAGGCAGATACGCAGTATTTT.

The chain has TRBV6-5 and TRBJ1-2, with D perhaps matching TRBD1 (6 bases). In germline, CDR1 is MNHEY, CDR2 SVGAGI. Trimming took 5 bases from V and 4 from J, leaving 20 bases between them. The CDR3 consists of 16 residues. CDR3 in DNA: TGTGCCAGCAGTACGCCGGGGGGGGGCGGAAGCTATGGCTACACCTTC. Translation gives CASSTPGGGGSYGYTF.

In the case of this clonotype: This could be a read error, since a much larger clone is one nucleotide away. The chain joins TRBV11-2 to TRBJ1-2; D unresolved. The germline gives CDR1 SGHAT, CDR2 FQNNGV. The CDR3 is 16 amino acids. The CDR3 sequence is CANSLERSGPHYGYTF. DNA of the CDR3: TGTGCCAACAGCTTAGAGAGGTCAGGCCCTCACTATGGCTACACCTTC.

This clonotype appeared a few times. This sequence joins TRBV6-5 and TRBJ2-1, with D possibly TRBD1 on 6 matching bases. The germline V gene encodes CDR1 MNHEY and CDR2 SVGAGI. The CDR3 has 14 residues. V was shortened by 7 bases and J by 5 bases, with 15 bases between the two germline ends. CDR3 residues: CASTKGVYDNEQFF. The CDR3 bases are TGTGCCAGCACCAAGGGGGTTTACGACAATGAGCAGTTCTTC.

This clonotype was counted a few times. This rearrangement joins TRBV6-6 to TRBJ2-7; 14 bases fit TRBD2. The CDR3 loop spans 17 amino acids. Germline CDR1 is MNHNY and CDR2 is SVGAGI (reference sequence). V dropped 6 bases and J dropped 1; count of bases not matched to a gene: 8. DNA of the CDR3: TGTGCCAGCAGCGGCCCGGGACTAGCGGGAGCGTCCTACGAGCAGTACTTC. Its protein product is CASSGPGLAGASYEQYF.

J is TRBJ2-5 and V is TRBV5-1; D is uncertain. The germline CDR1 and CDR2 sequences are SGHRS and YFSETQ. The CDR3 totals 12 residues. Trimming shortened V by 4 bases and J by 1 base, and 5 bases separated the two germline ends. As DNA, the CDR3 is TGCGCCAGCAGCCGGTGCCAAGAGACCCAGTACTTC. This codes for CASSRCQETQYF.

This clonotype has just a few counts. The V gene is TRBV6-1, the J gene TRBJ1-6; 8 bases line up with TRBD1. The CDR3 spans 17 residues. V was pared by 6 bases and J by 8 bases, with 15 bases of the junction left unmatched. Germline V gene lookup returns CDR1 MNHNS and CDR2 SASEGT. The CDR3 sequence: CASSMKRPDRGYSPLHF. The CDR3 nucleotides are TGTGCCAGCAGCATGAAACGCCCCGACAGGGGATATTCACCCCTCCACTTT.

This chain joins TRBV6-5 and TRBJ1-2; D remains ambiguous. V was trimmed by 0 bases and J by 2 bases, leaving 13 bases between them. The germline gives CDR1 MNHEY, CDR2 SVGAGI. The CDR3 contains 16 residues. This CDR3 reads CASSYSRAGENYGYTF. The CDR3 DNA reads as TGTGCCAGCAGTTACTCGAGAGCGGGTGAAAACTATGGCTACACCTTC.

J is TRBJ2-7 and V is TRBV6-7; 14 bases line up with TRBD2. TRBV6-7 is given ORF status, its function remaining uncertain. With V trimmed by 6 bases and J by 3 bases, 13 bases remained unmatched. The CDR3 runs to 18 residues. The DNA of the CDR3 is TGTGCCAGCAGGACGGGGACTAGCGGGAGACCATGTGGCTACGAGCAGTACTTC. As protein: CASRTGTSGRPCGYEQYF.

This clonotype was counted a few times. This chain links TRBV28 with TRBJ2-7; D is unresolved. Trimming removed 8 bases at V and 1 base at J, with 9 bases between. The CDR3 is 12 residues long. The germline CDR1 and CDR2 sequences are MDHEN and SYDVKM. This chain's CDR3 is CASVPRSYEQYF. As DNA, the CDR3 is TGTGCCAGCGTCCCACGGTCCTACGAGCAGTACTTC. The variable domain in full, with the rest retrieved from reference TRBV28 and TRBJ2-7, is DVKVTQSSRYLVKRTGEKVFLECVQDMDHENMFWYRQDPGLGLRLIYFSYDVKMKEKGDIPEGYSVSREKKERFSLILESASTNQTSMYLCASVPRSYEQYFGPGTRLTVT.

This clonotype was seen a handful of times. The rearrangement uses TRBV5-4 and TRBJ2-4, with 10 nucleotides matching TRBD1. Germline lookup yields CDR1 SGHNT and CDR2 YYREEE (reference sequence). The V segment lost 3 bases and the J segment 6 bases; nucleotides outside the gene matches: 6. The CDR3 contains 15 residues. The CDR3 sequence: CASSSVGQGGNIQYF. The CDR3 DNA reads as TGTGCCAGCAGCTCCGTCGGACAGGGGGGAAACATTCAGTACTTC.

As to this clonotype: One junction end does not reproduce the germline sequence, and a read error may be involved. The J gene is TRBJ2-1, the V gene TRBV6-5; 9 nucleotides align to TRBD2. Germline V gene data show CDR1 as MNHEY and CDR2 as SVGAGI. This CDR3 spans 16 amino acids. The CDR3 nucleotides are TGTGCTAGCACCCCATCTAGCGGGATAGAAAACAATGAGCACTTCTTC. Its protein product is CASTPSSGIENNEHFF.

A remark on this clonotype: Because the CDR3 is missing its conserved closing phenylalanine or tryptophan, this is likely a read error. V usage is TRBV11-2 and J usage is TRBJ2-2; 7 nucleotides line up with TRBD2. The CDR3 extends over 16 amino acids. Unmatched junction bases numbered 15, after V lost 8 bases and J lost 6 bases. Germline loops: CDR1 SGHAT, CDR2 FQNNGV. CDR3 in amino acids: CASGPRASGISGELFL. The CDR3 DNA follows: TGTGCCAGCGGCCCACGGGCGAGCGGGATATCCGGGGAGCTGTTTCTT.

The chain joins TRBV29-1 to TRBJ2-5; D is perhaps TRBD2 (5 bases). Germline V gene data show CDR1 as SQVTM and CDR2 as ANQGSEA. Trimming removed 3 bases at V and 4 bases at J, with 21 bases between. There are 16 residues in the CDR3. CDR3 nucleotides: TGCAGCGTTGAGTTGGCTAGCAGGAGAAGTAGAGAGACCCAGTACTTC. This gives the protein CSVELASRRSRETQYF.

The V call is TRBV11-2, the J call TRBJ2-3; D possibly corresponds to TRBD2 (7 bases). CDR3 length: 20 amino acids. CDR1 is SGHAT, CDR2 FQNNGV, per germline. Deletions cut 5 bases from V and 8 bases from J, with 35 bases between. CDR3 region: CASSTLQIARGRARSGTQYF. CDR3 DNA sequence: TGTGCCAGCAGCACCCTACAAATCGCAAGGGGGAGGGCCCGGTCAGGTACGCAGTATTTT.

The chain recombines TRBV29-1 with TRBJ2-2, with D uncertain. Germline-derived CDR1 and CDR2 are SQVTM and ANQGSEA. The CDR3 is 12 amino acids. V was trimmed by 4 bases and J by 1 base, leaving 4 bases between them. CDR3 region: CSVGQNTGELFF. CDR3 in DNA: TGCAGCGTTGGACAGAACACCGGGGAGCTGTTTTTT.

This clonotype was picked up many times. The rearrangement links TRBV29-1 to TRBJ1-4; D unclear. The CDR3 has 13 residues. The V gene lost 4 bases and the J gene lost 5 bases, with 11 bases spanning the gap. CDR1 is SQVTM and CDR2 is ANQGSEA in the germline V gene. DNA of the CDR3: TGCAGCGTTGGCGGCGGACCGAATGAAAAACTGTTTTTT. Amino acids: CSVGGGPNEKLFF.